The clone carrying this TCR beta chain was seen only a few times. Its antigen is unidentified. CDR1 is SGHKS and CDR2 is YYEKEE in the germline V gene (reference sequence). The length of the CDR3 is 16 residues. The V end lost 0 bases, the J end lost 6 bases, and 17 bases lay between the germline ends. The 5'RACE method, run with constant-segment primers, produced TCR alpha and TCR beta cDNA libraries (carrying sample barcodes and UMIs). TCRdb reanalysed the 5' RACE reads using MiXCR and keeps one entry per CDR3 protein. The table shows around 320,000 distinct CDR3 sequences, with roughly an eighth occurring only once. This entry comes from a study of T-cell memory formation after mild COVID-19. Study outcomes and limitations: Whether second-wave clones peaking at day 37 were SARS-CoV-2 specific went unconfirmed. Prior to infection, memory already included some responding clones, suggesting cross-reactive memory joined. Clones shrinking between day 15 and 85 showed a balanced CD4/CD8 split, and those that grew later tilted toward CD4+.

The receptor's source is a man younger than 35 who had mild COVID-19 (a few samples of this study predate the infection). Cell type and time point are not known. The chain has TRBV5-5 and TRBJ2-3; no clear D. The sample comprised PBMCs or a T cell subset sorted from them (not recorded which). In nucleotides, the CDR3 is TGTGCCAGCAGCTTGGCACAAGCTGGGTCATCTGATACGCAGTATTTT. Residues: CASSLAQAGSSDTQYF.